This T cell receptor beta chain emerged from a study of blood T cells in healthy people across ages (dated by TCRdb to about 2015). About the full investigation: In model experiments, template switching captured roughly one uniquely barcoded TCR beta cDNA molecule for every two T cells. Using the same blood draw, the study looked at two additional independent replicas of 1 million unique cDNA reads for two donors, one aged 18 to 30 and the other aged 80 or older. To avoid experimental bias, donors of different ages were randomly spread across the sequencing lanes. Four age groups were formed from the donors: young (average approximately 17 years), middle-aged (approximately 40), aged (62) and long-lived (about 80). The study measured age-related changes in TCR beta repertoire diversity using deep sequencing normalized with unique cDNA molecular identifiers.

CDR1 is given as SGHRS and CDR2 as YFSETQ, both from the germline V gene. Cut back by 4 bases and 2 bases, the V and J ends lie 13 bases apart. From its cysteine to its phenylalanine, the CDR3 spans 15 amino acids. The kept DNA is CDR3 alone, 45 bases in frame from the first base. About this clonotype itself: Its antigen remains unidentified. No base quality values were provided; no much bigger clone lies one nucleotide off.

The donors were roughly 38 Caucasian individuals from Russia, aged roughly 6 to 100 years, who were systemically healthy. Each donor gave ten milliliters of peripheral blood, collected into EDTA-treated Vacutainer tubes. PBMCs were isolated by Ficoll-Paque density-gradient centrifugation, with at least 6 million obtained per sample. Trizol reagent was used to extract total RNA from PBMCs, with at least 6 micrograms per sample. For every donor, flow cytometry on a PBMC aliquot measured the percentage of naive CD45RAhigh/CD27high T cells. Library creation used 5' RACE. Data came from an Illumina HiSeq 2500. A second PCR of roughly 6 to 11 cycles was run with a J-beta primer mix and a sample-barcoded 5' primer. A unique molecular identifier was introduced onto each TCR beta cDNA molecule by a template-switch 5' adaptor carrying 12 random nucleotides. Each sample yielded at least 2.5 million CDR3-containing paired-end reads. First-strand cDNA was synthesized from all RNA with the Mint cDNA synthesis kit, primed by a TRBC-specific oligonucleotide. Following uracil-DNA glycosylase treatment, a first 18-cycle PCR with universal primers M1SS and BC2_uni_R was performed on all cDNA. In the authors' own workflow: Each sample was normalized by randomly selecting 1 million high-quality reads, each carrying a distinct molecular identifier. Reads with shared molecular identifiers were discarded instead of being binned into consensus sequences. MiTCR, set to a Q25 quality threshold and the strictest error-elimination algorithm, was used for CDR3 identification, clonotype clustering and error correction. A nonparametric unseen species model with Euler transformation was used to estimate lower-bound total TCR beta diversity. The public sequencing data were trimmed at Q25 with fastp and processed into clonotypes with MiXCR by TCRdb, which kept only in-frame beta chains. Every CDR3 protein is listed once, alongside the most common genes and DNA of its rows. These V and J calls derive from TCRdb rather than the authors' analysis. Here the sample has 1.5 million to 2 million distinct CDR3 sequences; roughly 52% occur a single time. About 2.1% of the sample rests with the top ten.

Points the paper makes about the study in general: Because the CMV infection status of the donors was unknown, age-related changes in expanded clonotypes may potentially have been confounded. Total diversity estimates from one million sequenced T cells were considered lower bounds and underestimates. Compared with the aged group, more naive CD4+ T cells, fewer expanded clones and increased TCR diversity were shown by the long-lived group, suggesting age selection. The percentage of naive T cells measured by flow cytometry correlated strongly with observed TCR beta diversity. Since profiling was done on bulk unsorted PBMCs, naive and antigen-experienced compartments could not be conclusively compared. Observed TCR beta diversity per million T cells fell roughly linearly with age, and a significant reduction was already apparent by age roughly 40.

The chain employs TRBV5-1 and TRBJ2-4; the best D guess is TRBD2, with 6 bases matching. This clonotype was sampled from a woman between 40 and 55 years old in good health. Material for sequencing was blood. The CDR3 region has the sequence CASSADGGTKNIQYF. The DNA sequence reads TGCGCCAGCAGCGCGGACGGAGGGACCAAAAACATTCAGTACTTC. With the portions outside the CDR3 filled from the reference TRBV5-1 and TRBJ2-4 genes, the complete variable region becomes KAGVTQTPRYLIKTRGQQVTLSCSPISGHRSVSWYQQTPGQGLQFLFEYFSETQRNKGNFPGRFSGRQFSNSRSEMNVSTLELGDSALYLCASSADGGTKNIQYFGAGTRLSVL.